This record covers a single T cell receptor (beta chain). Its antigen is unknown. Repertoires were generated with immunoSEQ multiplex PCR, while TCRdb's copy carries only in-frame clones and drops some. The profile shows 65,000 to 90,000 clones, 70% to 90% of them singletons. This sample was taken from a study of OX40 agonist ivuxolimab in advanced cancers. Study as a whole: Three individuals attained partial responses, comprising one hepatocellular carcinoma case and two cutaneous melanoma cases. Overall study findings and caveats: By week 6 at 0.1 to 3.0 mg/kg, blood CD4+ and CD8+ T cells had expanded clonally. Averaging showed that CD8+ T cells had more expanded clones than CD4+ did.

Sequencing used CD4+ or CD8+ T cells sorted from blood, obtained in a trial of the OX40 agonist ivuxolimab. This receptor was taken from an adult with an advanced solid tumor such as melanoma, head and neck, liver or kidney cancer.

CDR3 protein: CATGGGPTQYF. Written as DNA, the CDR3 is TGTGCCACAGGGGGGGGGCCTACGCAGTATTTT. The chain couples TRBV2 to TRBJ2-3, with D perhaps given as TRBD1 or TRBD2 (7 bases each). The CDR3 is made up of 11 amino acids. Trimming cost V 10 bases and J 8 bases, with 13 bases left between them. Germline lookup yields CDR1 SNHLY and CDR2 FYNNEI.